A single sample is the source of the 9 T cell receptor beta chains below, sequenced in a study of regulatory T cells in long-lasting Graves disease. Arm-PCR of CDR3 regions with iRepertoire HTBI primers generated TCR beta libraries. MiXCR, run by TCRdb on the multiplex PCR reads, gives a single entry per CDR3 protein. The data contain about 660,000 distinct CDR3 sequences, roughly 30% of them singletons. Time point defined: persistent/refractory GD, antithyroid drugs over 5 years with positive TRAb. Researchers made the TCR library from RNA that was extracted from PBMCs. Sequenced material: peripheral blood mononuclear cells (PBMCs), taken when the disease was refractory, from a patient treated with antithyroid drugs. Receptor source: a female donor with Graves disease.

The chain has TRBV11-2 and TRBJ1-6; the D is unclear. Germline values: CDR1 SGHAT, CDR2 FQNNGV. V lost 2 bases to trimming and J lost 16 bases, with 18 bases between them. CDR3 length: 14 residues. The DNA of the CDR3 is TGTGCCAGCAGCTTAACGGGGATCTCTGACAAACTCCACTTT. This gives the protein CASSLTGISDKLHF.

The chain recombines TRBV5-6 with TRBJ1-5; 7 positions agree with TRBD1. CDR1 is SGHDT and CDR2 is YYEEEE in the germline V gene. This CDR3 is built from 13 residues. Trimming removed 2 bases from V and 9 bases from J; junction bases left unmatched: 5. The CDR3 sequence: CASSLDRAGPQHF. CDR3 in DNA: TGTGCCAGCAGCTTAGACAGGGCCGGGCCCCAGCATTTT.

V is TRBV9 and J is TRBJ2-7; 7 bases line up with TRBD2. The germline gives CDR1 SGDLS, CDR2 YYNGEE. J was trimmed by 2 bases and V by 0 bases; bases with no gene match: 2. This CDR3 contains 14 residues. The CDR3 region is CASSVASGTYEQYF. DNA for the CDR3: TGTGCCAGCAGCGTAGCGAGCGGGACCTACGAGCAGTACTTC.

The V call is TRBV7-9, the J call TRBJ1-1, with D uncertain. Trimming took 1 base from V and 1 from J, leaving 10 bases between them. The CDR3 runs 15 residues. Germline V gene data show CDR1 as SEHNR and CDR2 as FQNEAQ (reference sequence). The CDR3: CASSLVGSPNTEAFF. DNA for the CDR3: TGTGCCAGCAGCTTAGTCGGCAGCCCGAACACTGAAGCTTTCTTT.

The chain has TRBV3-1 and TRBJ2-7; 15 bases agree with TRBD2. The CDR3 sequence is 17 residues long. Trimming took 4 bases from V and 0 from J; bases not matched to a gene: 4. CDR1 LGHDT and CDR2 YNNKEL come from the germline V gene (reference sequence). This CDR3 reads CASSLGTSGGSSYEQYF. The CDR3 DNA reads as TGTGCCAGCAGCCTCGGGACTAGCGGGGGGAGCTCCTACGAGCAGTACTTC.

The chain uses TRBV11-2 and TRBJ1-3, with 8 positions matching TRBD1. The V segment lost 3 bases and the J segment 2 bases; nucleotides outside the gene matches: 3. This CDR3 has 15 residues. The germline V gene encodes CDR1 SGHAT and CDR2 FQNNGV. DNA for the CDR3: TGTGCCAGCAGCTTCCCAGGGGGCACTGGAAACACCATATATTTT. Translating it yields CASSFPGGTGNTIYF. Full variable domain (remainder filled in from reference TRBV11-2 and TRBJ1-3): EAGVAQSPRYKIIEKRQSVAFWCNPISGHATLYWYQQILGQGPKLLIQFQNNGVVDDSQLPKDRFSAERLKGVDSTLKIQPAKLEDSAVYLCASSFPGGTGNTIYFGEGSWLTVV.

The chain uses TRBV6-1 and TRBJ2-5; no clear D gene. Germline values: CDR1 MNHNS, CDR2 SASEGT. CDR3 size: 13 residues. V was shortened by 5 bases and J by 0 bases, with 7 bases between the two germline ends. The CDR3 DNA sequence: TGTGCCAGCAGTCTCTATAACCAAGAGACCCAGTACTTC. Translating gives CASSLYNQETQYF.

In this sample, this clonotype turned up many times. This rearrangement joins TRBV12-3 or TRBV12-4 to TRBJ2-7; D is uncertain. CDR3 length: 13 amino acids. Deletions cut 5 bases from V and 4 bases from J, with 12 bases between. CDR3 DNA: TGTGCCAGCAGTACCGGTCCTGAGTACGAGCAGTACTTC. Translation: CASSTGPEYEQYF.

A few counts support this clonotype. The rearrangement uses TRBV3-1 and TRBJ2-5; tentatively, D is TRBD1 (5 bases). Germline V gives CDR1 LGHDT, CDR2 YNNKEL (reference sequence). Deletions cut 4 bases from V and 2 bases from J, with 11 bases between. CDR3 length: 14 residues. CDR3 sequence (DNA): TGTGCCAGCAGCCGACAGCAGGAGCAAGAGACCCAGTACTTC. It yields the protein CASSRQQEQETQYF.